Listed below are T cell receptor beta chains from one sample, sequenced in a study of OX40 agonist ivuxolimab in advanced cancers. Here immunoSEQ multiplex PCR was the method, and the copy in TCRdb shows in-frame clones only, minus some. The sample lists 76,000 or so clones, about 89% occurring once. The sequencing used CD4+ or CD8+ T cells sorted from blood, collected in a trial of the OX40 agonist ivuxolimab. Receptor source: an adult with an advanced solid tumor such as melanoma, head and neck, liver or kidney cancer. CDR3s include the opening cysteine and the closing phenylalanine or tryptophan. A D gene is named only where the DNA matches it firmly. A clone size is listed for some rows: how often the clone was seen (once, few, many), or a class if it is expanded.

TRBV6-1,TRBJ1-1,.,.,CASRNPENTEAFF,TGTGCCAGCAGAAACCCAGAGAACACTGAAGCTTTCTTT
TRBV19,TRBJ2-4,TRBD1,.,CASSNDRGRSLAKNIQYF,TGTGCCAGTAGTAATGACAGGGGAAGATCCCTAGCCAAAAACATTCAGTACTTC
TRBV9,TRBJ2-7,.,.,CASSVGTGSGAYEQYF,TGTGCCAGCAGCGTAGGTACCGGGAGTGGGGCCTACGAGCAGTACTTC
TRBV27,TRBJ2-1,.,.,CASSLTGHGNEQFF,TGTGCCAGCAGCCTGACAGGTCACGGCAATGAGCAGTTCTTC
TRBV7-9,TRBJ2-7,TRBD2,.,CASSLAKLAGGYTYEQYF,TGTGCCAGCAGCTTAGCGAAGCTAGCGGGAGGTTATACCTACGAGCAGTACTTC
TRBV6-6,TRBJ2-5,.,once,CASSPGETQYF,TGTGCCAGCAGCCCTGGTGAGACCCAGTACTTC
TRBV19,TRBJ2-3,TRBD1,.,CASSILGQGATDTQYF,TGTGCCAGTAGTATCCTCGGACAGGGGGCCACAGATACGCAGTATTTT
TRBV7-2,TRBJ1-2,.,.,CASSLAGGKRPEPNYGYTF,TGTGCCAGCAGCTTAGCGGGAGGAAAACGCCCCGAGCCGAACTATGGCTACACCTTC
TRBV27,TRBJ2-7,TRBD1,.,CASSFPGQGVYEQYF,TGTGCCAGCAGTTTCCCGGGACAGGGAGTCTACGAGCAGTACTTC
TRBV30,TRBJ1-5,.,once,CAWSEGGDQPQHF,TGTGCCTGGAGTGAAGGGGGGGATCAGCCCCAGCATTTT
TRBV28,TRBJ2-3,.,.,CASTTADTQYF,TGTGCCAGCACCACGGCAGATACGCAGTATTTT
TRBV2,TRBJ1-3,.,.,CASSGPMMGGGNTIYF,TGTGCCAGCAGTGGCCCTATGATGGGAGGTGGAAACACCATATATTTT
TRBV7-3,TRBJ2-1,.,.,CASSLLAVSYNEQFF,TGTGCCAGCAGCTTATTGGCGGTCTCCTACAATGAGCAGTTCTTC
TRBV6-5,TRBJ1-3,.,.,CASSSGTSGNTIYF,TGTGCCAGCAGTTCAGGGACCTCTGGAAACACCATATATTTT
TRBV2,TRBJ1-1,.,once,CAGDQTGLGNTEAFF,TGTGCCGGTGATCAAACAGGGTTGGGGAACACTGAAGCTTTCTTT
TRBV19,TRBJ2-4,TRBD1,.,CASSIRQGTKNIQYF,TGTGCCAGTAGTATCCGACAGGGGACAAAAAACATTCAGTACTTC
TRBV27,TRBJ2-3,TRBD2,.,CASSLGRLAGGGQFAQYF,TGTGCCAGCAGTCTGGGCCGACTAGCGGGAGGGGGGCAGTTTGCGCAGTATTTT
TRBV27,TRBJ2-1,.,.,CASSHGADSYNEQFF,TGTGCCAGCAGCCACGGGGCTGACTCCTACAATGAGCAGTTCTTC
TRBV4-2,TRBJ2-1,TRBD1,.,CASSQESQGAYNEQFF,TGTGCCAGCAGCCAAGAATCACAGGGGGCCTACAATGAGCAGTTCTTC
TRBV6-5,TRBJ1-3,.,.,CASIKGNTIYF,TGTGCCAGCATAAAAGGAAACACCATATATTTT
TRBV28,TRBJ2-2,TRBD2,once,CASSLFGTSDNLLNTGELFF,TGTGCCAGCAGTTTATTTGGGACTAGCGACAATCTATTGAACACCGGGGAGCTGTTTTTT
TRBV19,TRBJ2-1,TRBD2,.,CASSILPSGSQGNEQFF,TGTGCCAGTAGTATTCTCCCTAGCGGGAGTCAAGGTAATGAGCAGTTCTTC
TRBV11-3,TRBJ2-3,.,.,CASSPYRGYTDTQYF,TGTGCCAGCAGCCCCTACCGGGGATACACAGATACGCAGTATTTT
TRBV7-9,TRBJ2-7,.,once,CASSPTGSYEQYF,TGTGCCAGCAGCCCCACAGGGTCCTACGAGCAGTACTTC
TRBV7-3,TRBJ2-2,TRBD1,once,CANPGGGELFF,TGTGCCAACCCAGGGGGCGGGGAGCTGTTTTTT
TRBV19,TRBJ2-4,.,.,CASTGKTVGIAKNIQYF,TGTGCCAGTACCGGCAAAACTGTAGGGATAGCCAAAAACATTCAGTACTTC
TRBV18,TRBJ1-4,.,.,CASSRATNEKLFF,TGTGCCAGCTCCCGGGCAACTAATGAAAAACTGTTTTTT
TRBV7-8,TRBJ1-2,.,.,CASSPTAPTGGARGYTF,TGTGCCAGCAGCCCGACGGCTCCGACAGGAGGAGCGAGGGGCTACACCTTC
TRBV1,TRBJ2-7,.,.,CTSSQDGGGRGAYEQYF,TGCACCAGCAGCCAGGACGGGGGGGGAAGAGGGGCCTACGAGCAGTACTTC
TRBV5-6,TRBJ1-1,.,.,CASSSRYEAFF,TGTGCCAGCAGCTCCCGTTATGAAGCTTTCTTT
TRBV2,TRBJ1-2,.,.,CATQGNYGYTF,TGTGCCACCCAGGGTAACTATGGCTACACCTTC
TRBV11-3,TRBJ2-3,.,.,CASSQGQVSTDTQYF,TGTGCCAGCAGTCAGGGACAAGTCAGCACAGATACGCAGTATTTT
TRBV6-6,TRBJ1-6,.,.,CASSYWGEEDSPLHF,TGTGCCAGCAGTTACTGGGGGGAAGAGGATTCACCCCTCCACTTT
TRBV5-1,TRBJ2-7,TRBD1,few,CASSAGGPYEQYF,TGCGCCAGCAGCGCAGGGGGTCCCTACGAGCAGTACTTC
TRBV4-1,TRBJ2-5,.,.,CASSQVSYLPSRYQETQYF,TGCGCCAGCAGCCAAGTTTCTTATCTCCCCAGCCGGTACCAAGAGACCCAGTACTTC
TRBV9,TRBJ2-1,.,.,CASSVGGGDYNEQFF,TGTGCCAGCAGCGTCGGCGGAGGAGACTACAATGAGCAGTTCTTC
TRBV9,TRBJ2-5,.,.,CASSSPQRQETQYF,TGTGCCAGCAGCTCCCCACAGCGGCAAGAGACCCAGTACTTC